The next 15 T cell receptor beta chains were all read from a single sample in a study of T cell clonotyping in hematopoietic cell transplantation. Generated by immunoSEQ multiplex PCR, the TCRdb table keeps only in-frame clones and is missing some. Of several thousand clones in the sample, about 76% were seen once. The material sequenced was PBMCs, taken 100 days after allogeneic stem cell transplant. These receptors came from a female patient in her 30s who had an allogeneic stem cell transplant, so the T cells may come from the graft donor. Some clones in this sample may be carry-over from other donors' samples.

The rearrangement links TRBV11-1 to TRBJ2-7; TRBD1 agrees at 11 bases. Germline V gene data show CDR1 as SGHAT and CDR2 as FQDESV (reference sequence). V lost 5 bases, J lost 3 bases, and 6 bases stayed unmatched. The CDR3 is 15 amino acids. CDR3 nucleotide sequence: TGTGCCAGCAGCAGGGACAGGGGGTCGTTCTACGAGCAGTACTTC. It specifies CASSRDRGSFYEQYF.

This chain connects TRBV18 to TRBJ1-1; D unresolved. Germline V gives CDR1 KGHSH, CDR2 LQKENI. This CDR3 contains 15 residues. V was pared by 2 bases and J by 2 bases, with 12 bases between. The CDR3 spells CASSPFRELNTEAFF. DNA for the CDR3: TGTGCCAGCTCACCATTCCGGGAGCTAAACACTGAAGCTTTCTTT.

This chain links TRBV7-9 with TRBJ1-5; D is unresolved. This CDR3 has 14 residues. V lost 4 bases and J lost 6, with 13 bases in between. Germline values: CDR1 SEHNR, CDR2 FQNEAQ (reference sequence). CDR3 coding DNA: TGTGCCAGCAGCTCAGGACTCTACGCTCAGCCCCAGCATTTT. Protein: CASSSGLYAQPQHF. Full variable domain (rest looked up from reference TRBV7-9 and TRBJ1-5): DTGVSQNPRHKITKRGQNVTFRCDPISEHNRLYWYRQTLGQGPEFLTYFQNEAQLEKSRLLSDRFSAERPKGSFSTLEIQRTEQGDSAMYLCASSSGLYAQPQHFGDGTRLSIL.

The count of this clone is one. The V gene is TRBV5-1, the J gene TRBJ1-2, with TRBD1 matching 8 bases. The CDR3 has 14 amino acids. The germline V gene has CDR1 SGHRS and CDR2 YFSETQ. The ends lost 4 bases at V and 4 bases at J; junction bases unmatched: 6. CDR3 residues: CASSTSDRVYGYTF. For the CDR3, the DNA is TGCGCCAGCAGCACGTCGGACAGGGTCTATGGCTACACCTTC.

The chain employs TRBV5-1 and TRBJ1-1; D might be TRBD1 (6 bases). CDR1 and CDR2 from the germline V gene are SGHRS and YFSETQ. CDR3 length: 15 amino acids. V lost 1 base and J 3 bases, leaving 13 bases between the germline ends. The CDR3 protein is CASSLRQGTHTEAFF. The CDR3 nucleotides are TGCGCCAGCAGCTTGAGGCAGGGGACGCACACTGAAGCTTTCTTT.

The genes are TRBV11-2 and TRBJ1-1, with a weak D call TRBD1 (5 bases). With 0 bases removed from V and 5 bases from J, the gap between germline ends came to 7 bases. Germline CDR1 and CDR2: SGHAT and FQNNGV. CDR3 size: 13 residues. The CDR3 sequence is CASSLDGQTEAFF. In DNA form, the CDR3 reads TGTGCCAGCAGCTTAGATGGACAAACTGAAGCTTTCTTT.

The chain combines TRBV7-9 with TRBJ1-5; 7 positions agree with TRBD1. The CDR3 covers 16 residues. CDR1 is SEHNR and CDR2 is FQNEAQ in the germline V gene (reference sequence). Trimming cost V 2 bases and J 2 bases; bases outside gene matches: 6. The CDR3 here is CASSLTGAEGNQPQHF. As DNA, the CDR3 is TGTGCCAGCAGCTTAACAGGGGCGGAGGGCAATCAGCCCCAGCATTTT.

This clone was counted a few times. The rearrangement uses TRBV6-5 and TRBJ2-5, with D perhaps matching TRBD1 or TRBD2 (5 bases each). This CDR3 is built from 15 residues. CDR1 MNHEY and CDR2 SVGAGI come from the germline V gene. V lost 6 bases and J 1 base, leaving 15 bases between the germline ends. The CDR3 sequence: CASRGVGTIQETQYF. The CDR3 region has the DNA TGTGCCAGCAGGGGGGTTGGAACAATCCAAGAGACCCAGTACTTC.

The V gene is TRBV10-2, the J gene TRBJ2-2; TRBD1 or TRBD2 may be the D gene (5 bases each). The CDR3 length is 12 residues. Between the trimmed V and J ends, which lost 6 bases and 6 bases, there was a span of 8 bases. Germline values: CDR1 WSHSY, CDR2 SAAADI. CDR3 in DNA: TGCGCCAGCAGCCCGGGGCCCGGGGAGCTGTTTTTT. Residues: CASSPGPGELFF.

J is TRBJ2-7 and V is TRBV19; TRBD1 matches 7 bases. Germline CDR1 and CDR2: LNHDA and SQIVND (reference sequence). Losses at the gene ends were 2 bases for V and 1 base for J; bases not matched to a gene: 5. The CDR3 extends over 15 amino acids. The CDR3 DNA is TGTGCCAGTAGTATAAAGGGGGCAACTTCCTACGAGCAGTACTTC. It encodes CASSIKGATSYEQYF. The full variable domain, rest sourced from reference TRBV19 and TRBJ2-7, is DGGITQSPKYLFRKEGQNVTLSCEQNLNHDAMYWYRQDPGQGLRLIYYSQIVNDFQKGDIAEGYSVSREKKESFPLTVTSAQKNPTAFYLCASSIKGATSYEQYFGPGTRLTVT.

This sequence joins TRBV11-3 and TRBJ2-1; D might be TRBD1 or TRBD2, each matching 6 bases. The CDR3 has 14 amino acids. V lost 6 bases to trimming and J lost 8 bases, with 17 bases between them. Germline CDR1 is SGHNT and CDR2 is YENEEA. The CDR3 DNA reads TGTGCCAGCAGACAGGGCGGCGGGACCGATGAGCAGTTCTTC. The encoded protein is CASRQGGGTDEQFF.

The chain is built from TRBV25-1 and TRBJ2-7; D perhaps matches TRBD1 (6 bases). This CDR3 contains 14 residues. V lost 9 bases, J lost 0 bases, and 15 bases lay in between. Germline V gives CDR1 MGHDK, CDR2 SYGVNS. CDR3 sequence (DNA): TGTGCCAGTAAACTGACAGGCAGCTCCTACGAGCAGTACTTC. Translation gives CASKLTGSSYEQYF.

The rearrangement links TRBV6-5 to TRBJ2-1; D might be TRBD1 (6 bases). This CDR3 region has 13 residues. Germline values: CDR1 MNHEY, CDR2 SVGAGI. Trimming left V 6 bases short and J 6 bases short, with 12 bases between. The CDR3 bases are TGTGCCAGCAGGCGCGGACAGCCCAATGAGCAGTTCTTC. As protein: CASRRGQPNEQFF.

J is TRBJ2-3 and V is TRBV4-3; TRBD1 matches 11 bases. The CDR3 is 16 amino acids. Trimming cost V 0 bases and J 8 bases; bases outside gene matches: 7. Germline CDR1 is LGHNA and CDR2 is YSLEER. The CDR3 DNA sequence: TGCGCCAGCAGCCAAGACACCGGGACAGGGGGAGGTACGCAGTATTTT. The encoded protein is CASSQDTGTGGGTQYF.

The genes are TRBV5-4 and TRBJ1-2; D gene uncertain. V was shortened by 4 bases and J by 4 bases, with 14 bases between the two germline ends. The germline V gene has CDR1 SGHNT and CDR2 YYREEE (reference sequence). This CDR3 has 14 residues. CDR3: CASSQVGDTYGYTF. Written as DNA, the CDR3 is TGTGCCAGCAGCCAGGTCGGGGATACCTATGGCTACACCTTC.